The subject of this entry is one T cell receptor beta chain. The target antigen is unknown. The data were obtained in a study of T cell responses to AZD1222 COVID-19 vaccine. After removal of 3 bases from V and 6 bases from J, the junction contained 6 bases not matched to a gene. Germline V gives CDR1 SEHNR, CDR2 FQNEAQ (reference sequence). CDR3 length equals 15 residues. Profiled with immunoSEQ multiplex PCR; TCRdb holds only in-frame clones, not every one. The sample carries 180,000 or so clones, roughly nine tenths recorded once. Study results and caveats: Donors in the cohort were predominantly white British and more often female, and clonal diversity was possibly underestimated. Reportedly, nearly half of unique spike TCRs recognized epitopes outside B.1.351/B.1.1.7 mutations. AZD1222 recipients seropositive at baseline numbered only six or seven.

Material: peripheral blood, obtained 28 days after the second AZD1222 dose. This sequence joins TRBV7-9 and TRBJ2-1; 9 bases align to TRBD2. The sequence derives from an adult who received the AZD1222 COVID-19 vaccine. The chain's CDR3 is CASSFVTGLANEQFF. CDR3 in DNA: TGTGCCAGCAGCTTCGTCACGGGACTAGCCAATGAGCAGTTCTTC.